This T cell receptor beta chain comes out of a study of neurological immune-mediated disorders. Deletions cut 2 bases from V and 4 bases from J, with 3 bases between. Looked up from germline, CDR1 is SGHAT and CDR2 is FQNNGV. CDR3 length: 12 residues. This clonotype was picked up many times. cDNA synthesis was performed by 5'RACE with 10-nucleotide random UMIs. TCRdb redid the calling of the 5' RACE reads with MiXCR, one entry per CDR3 protein. This table holds about 50,000 distinct CDR3 sequences, about 9.4% found once. The genes are TRBV11-2 and TRBJ2-1; D uncertain. This clonotype originated in a man between 65 and 80 years old with HTLV-1-associated myelopathy (HAM/TSP). The sample comprised PBMCs. The DNA of the CDR3 is TGTGCCAGCAGCTTACTGTACAATGAGCAGTTCTTC. Translating it yields CASSLLYNEQFF.